The rows below give T cell receptor beta chains drawn from one sample of a study of T cell repertoires in cytomegalovirus infection. TCRdb passed the reads through MiXCR, listing each CDR3 protein once. The table shows some 130,000 distinct CDR3 sequences, with almost 9% occurring only once. Sample: PBMCs. These receptors originate from a human donor in good health (CMV status not recorded). Some clones in this sample may be carry-over from other donors' samples. The CDR3 runs from the conserved cysteine through the conserved F or W. D genes are given only for firm matches. Expanded clones get a size class; other rows say once, few or many, or leave the size out.

v_call	j_call	clone_size	d_call	cdr3_aa	cdr3_nt
TRBV4-2	TRBJ1-5	-	-	CASTPTITSNQPQHF	TGTGCCAGCACCCCGACAATTACAAGCAATCAGCCCCAGCATTTT
TRBV10-3	TRBJ2-1	many	-	CAISGGKSSYNEQFF	TGTGCCATCAGTGGTGGGAAGAGCTCCTACAATGAGCAGTTCTTC
TRBV20-1	TRBJ1-2	many	-	CSALQVGVDYGYTF	TGCAGTGCTCTACAGGTTGGCGTGGACTATGGCTACACCTTC
TRBV12-5	TRBJ1-5	many	-	CASGLVAVGQPNQPQHF	TGTGCTAGTGGTTTGGTTGCAGTCGGCCAGCCCAATCAGCCCCAGCATTTT
TRBV6-6	TRBJ1-1	-	TRBD1	CASSPQGGRNTEAFF	TGTGCCAGCAGTCCTCAGGGGGGTCGGAACACTGAAGCTTTCTTT
TRBV2	TRBJ1-2	many	-	CASRNRVGNYGYTF	TGTGCCAGCAGAAACAGGGTTGGGAACTATGGCTACACCTTC
TRBV28	TRBJ1-1	many	-	CASSFGVGGRGDTEAFF	TGTGCCAGCAGTTTTGGGGTCGGGGGCAGAGGGGACACTGAAGCTTTCTTT
TRBV4-2	TRBJ1-6	-	-	CASSQEGRDSPLHF	TGTGCCAGCAGCCAAGAGGGACGCGATTCACCCCTCCACTTT
TRBV4-1	TRBJ1-1	many	TRBD1	CASSQADRGVNTEAFF	TGCGCCAGCAGCCAGGCTGACAGGGGGGTGAACACTGAAGCTTTCTTT
TRBV7-9	TRBJ2-7	many	-	CASSNQQGPRDEQYF	TGTGCCAGCAGCAACCAACAGGGCCCAAGGGACGAGCAGTACTTC
TRBV7-2	TRBJ1-2	many	-	CASSLGLGYTF	TGTGCCAGCAGCTTAGGTCTCGGCTACACCTTC
TRBV28	TRBJ1-4	many	-	CASSLRGGNEKLFF	TGTGCCAGCAGTTTACGTGGGGGTAATGAAAAACTGTTTTTT
TRBV7-2	TRBJ1-2	many	-	CASSLWQGDYGYTF	TGTGCCAGCAGCTTATGGCAGGGCGACTATGGCTACACCTTC
TRBV15	TRBJ1-2	-	-	CATSRSLGGYTF	TGTGCCACCAGCAGAAGTCTGGGAGGCTACACCTTC
TRBV7-2	TRBJ2-3	many	TRBD2	CASSPLAGGYTDTQYF	TGTGCCAGCAGCCCCCTAGCGGGGGGCTACACAGATACGCAGTATTTT
TRBV5-1	TRBJ2-7	few	-	CASSLAGQSYEQYF	TGCGCCAGCAGCTTGGCCGGACAGTCCTACGAGCAGTACTTC
TRBV12-3/TRBV12-4	TRBJ2-1	many	-	CASIQGGEQFF	TGTGCCTCCATCCAAGGGGGGGAGCAGTTCTTC
TRBV2	TRBJ1-2	-	-	CASSDPHPNYGYTF	TGTGCCAGCAGTGACCCACACCCAAACTATGGCTACACCTTC
TRBV5-6	TRBJ1-1	many	-	CASSLVAWPDEAFF	TGTGCCAGCAGCTTGGTGGCCTGGCCGGATGAAGCTTTCTTT
TRBV4-1	TRBJ1-3	-	-	CASSRTLGTTNSGNTIYF	TGCGCCAGCAGCCGTACCCTCGGGACAACTAACTCTGGAAACACCATATATTTT
TRBV18	TRBJ1-1	many	TRBD1	CASSRDRGNTEAFF	TGTGCCAGCTCACGGGACAGGGGGAACACTGAAGCTTTCTTT
TRBV9	TRBJ2-1	-	-	CASSASGAARSYNEQFF	TGTGCCAGCAGCGCTTCCGGAGCCGCGAGGTCCTACAATGAGCAGTTCTTC
TRBV19	TRBJ1-1	-	-	CASSIGGRRNTEAFF	TGTGCCAGTAGTATCGGGGGACGGAGGAACACTGAAGCTTTCTTT
TRBV29-1	TRBJ1-1	many	-	CSVGQNGVFTEAFF	TGCAGCGTTGGACAGAACGGGGTGTTCACTGAAGCTTTCTTT
TRBV7-8	TRBJ1-1	many	TRBD1	CASSLGGSGGAIGKAFF	TGTGCCAGCAGCTTAGGGGGGTCAGGGGGCGCGATCGGGAAAGCTTTCTTT
TRBV7-2	TRBJ1-3	many	-	CASSREWGVSNTIYF	TGTGCCAGCAGCCGGGAGTGGGGAGTATCTAACACCATATATTTT
TRBV7-6	TRBJ1-1	many	TRBD1	CARTPSEGACFDTEAFF	TGTGCCAGAACCCCCTCGGAGGGGGCGTGTTTCGACACTGAAGCTTTCTTT
TRBV20-1	TRBJ2-1	many	-	CSATGLINNEQFF	TGCAGTGCAACCGGACTTATAAACAATGAGCAGTTCTTC
TRBV6-2/TRBV6-3	TRBJ2-7	-	-	CASSPSAGWTHEQYF	TGTGCCAGCAGTCCTTCGGCAGGGTGGACTCACGAGCAGTACTTC
TRBV28	TRBJ2-7	-	TRBD1	CASSGQGDEQYF	TGTGCCAGCAGCGGACAGGGGGACGAGCAGTACTTC
TRBV6-6	TRBJ1-3	many	-	CASSPYLTGNTIYF	TGTGCCAGCAGCCCGTATCTGACTGGAAACACCATATATTTT
TRBV10-3	TRBJ1-4	many	-	CAISESQGINEKLFF	TGTGCCATCAGTGAGTCACAGGGAATTAATGAAAAACTGTTTTTT
TRBV6-8	TRBJ1-1	many	-	CASSYSRGNTEAFF	TGTGCCAGCAGTTACTCAAGAGGAAACACTGAAGCTTTCTTT
TRBV27	TRBJ1-4	many	-	CASRYGQMSEKLFF	TGTGCCAGCAGATACGGACAGATGAGTGAAAAACTGTTTTTT
TRBV27	TRBJ2-7	-	-	CASSPHVGKMPYEQYF	TGTGCCAGCAGTCCGCATGTGGGGAAGATGCCGTACGAGCAGTACTTC
TRBV19	TRBJ2-1	few	-	CASTLRVGSHNEQFF	TGTGCCAGTACCCTAAGGGTGGGGAGCCACAATGAGCAGTTCTTC
TRBV29-1	TRBJ2-7	few	-	CSVGEGPYEQYF	TGCAGCGTTGGCGAGGGCCCCTACGAGCAGTACTTC
TRBV12-3/TRBV12-4	TRBJ2-1	-	TRBD1	CASSSWGQGYNEQFF	TGTGCCAGCAGTAGTTGGGGACAGGGGTACAATGAGCAGTTCTTC
TRBV11-2	TRBJ2-4	few	-	CASSFPGGDSKNIQYF	TGTGCCAGCAGCTTCCCCGGGGGCGACTCCAAAAACATTCAGTACTTC
TRBV7-9	TRBJ1-2	many	TRBD1	CASSQRQGRYTF	TGTGCCAGCAGCCAACGACAGGGACGCTACACCTTC
TRBV3-1	TRBJ1-1	few	TRBD1	CASSRQGAYTEAFF	TGTGCCAGCAGCCGACAGGGGGCGTACACTGAAGCTTTCTTT